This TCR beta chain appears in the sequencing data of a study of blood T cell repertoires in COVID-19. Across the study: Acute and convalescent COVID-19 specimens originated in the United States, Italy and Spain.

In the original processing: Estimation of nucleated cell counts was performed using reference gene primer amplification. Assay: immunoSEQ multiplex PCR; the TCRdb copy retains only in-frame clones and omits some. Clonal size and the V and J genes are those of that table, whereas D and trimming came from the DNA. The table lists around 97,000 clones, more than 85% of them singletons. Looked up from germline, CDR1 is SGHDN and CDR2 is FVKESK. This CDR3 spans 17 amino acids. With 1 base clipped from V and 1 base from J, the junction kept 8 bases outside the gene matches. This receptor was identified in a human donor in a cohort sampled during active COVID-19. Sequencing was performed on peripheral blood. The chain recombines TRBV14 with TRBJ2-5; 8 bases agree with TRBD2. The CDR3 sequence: CASSQVGSGALQETQYF. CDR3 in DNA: TGTGCCAGCAGCCAAGTGGGTAGCGGGGCCCTCCAAGAGACCCAGTACTTC.